The sequence of this T cell receptor (beta chain) was determined in a study of cytomegalovirus exposure and HLA in healthy donors. This CDR3 has 12 amino acids. As for this clone: Its antigen is as yet unknown.

PCR amplification relied on 60 Vbeta primers (plus 13 Jbeta primers). TCRdb's copy holds only in-frame clones and misses some; the assay was immunoSEQ multiplex PCR. This table holds 95,000 to 150,000 clones, around 67% found once. Study results and caveats: Presence/absence analysis assumed near-uniform sequencing depth across donors.

The sequencing sample was made of PBMCs. The origin of this receptor is a man aged 60-69 years in good health and CMV-seropositive. This chain joins TRBV12-2 and TRBJ1-1. TRBV12-2 is deemed a pseudogene. The CDR3 here is CASPPGGTEAFF. CDR3 coding DNA: TGTGCAAGTCCCCCGGGGGGAACTGAAGCTTTCTTT.